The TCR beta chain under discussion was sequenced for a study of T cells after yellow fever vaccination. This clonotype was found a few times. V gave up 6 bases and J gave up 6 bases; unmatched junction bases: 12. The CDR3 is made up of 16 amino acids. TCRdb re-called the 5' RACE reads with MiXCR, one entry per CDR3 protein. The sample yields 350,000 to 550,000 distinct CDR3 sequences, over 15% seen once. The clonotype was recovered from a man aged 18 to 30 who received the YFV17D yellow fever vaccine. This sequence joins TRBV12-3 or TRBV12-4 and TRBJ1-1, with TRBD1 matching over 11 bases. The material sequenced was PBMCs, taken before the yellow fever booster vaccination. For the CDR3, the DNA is TGTGCCAGCAGCCCGCCTGAGGGACAGGGGGGAGCTGAAGCTTTCTTT. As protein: CASSPPEGQGGAEAFF.